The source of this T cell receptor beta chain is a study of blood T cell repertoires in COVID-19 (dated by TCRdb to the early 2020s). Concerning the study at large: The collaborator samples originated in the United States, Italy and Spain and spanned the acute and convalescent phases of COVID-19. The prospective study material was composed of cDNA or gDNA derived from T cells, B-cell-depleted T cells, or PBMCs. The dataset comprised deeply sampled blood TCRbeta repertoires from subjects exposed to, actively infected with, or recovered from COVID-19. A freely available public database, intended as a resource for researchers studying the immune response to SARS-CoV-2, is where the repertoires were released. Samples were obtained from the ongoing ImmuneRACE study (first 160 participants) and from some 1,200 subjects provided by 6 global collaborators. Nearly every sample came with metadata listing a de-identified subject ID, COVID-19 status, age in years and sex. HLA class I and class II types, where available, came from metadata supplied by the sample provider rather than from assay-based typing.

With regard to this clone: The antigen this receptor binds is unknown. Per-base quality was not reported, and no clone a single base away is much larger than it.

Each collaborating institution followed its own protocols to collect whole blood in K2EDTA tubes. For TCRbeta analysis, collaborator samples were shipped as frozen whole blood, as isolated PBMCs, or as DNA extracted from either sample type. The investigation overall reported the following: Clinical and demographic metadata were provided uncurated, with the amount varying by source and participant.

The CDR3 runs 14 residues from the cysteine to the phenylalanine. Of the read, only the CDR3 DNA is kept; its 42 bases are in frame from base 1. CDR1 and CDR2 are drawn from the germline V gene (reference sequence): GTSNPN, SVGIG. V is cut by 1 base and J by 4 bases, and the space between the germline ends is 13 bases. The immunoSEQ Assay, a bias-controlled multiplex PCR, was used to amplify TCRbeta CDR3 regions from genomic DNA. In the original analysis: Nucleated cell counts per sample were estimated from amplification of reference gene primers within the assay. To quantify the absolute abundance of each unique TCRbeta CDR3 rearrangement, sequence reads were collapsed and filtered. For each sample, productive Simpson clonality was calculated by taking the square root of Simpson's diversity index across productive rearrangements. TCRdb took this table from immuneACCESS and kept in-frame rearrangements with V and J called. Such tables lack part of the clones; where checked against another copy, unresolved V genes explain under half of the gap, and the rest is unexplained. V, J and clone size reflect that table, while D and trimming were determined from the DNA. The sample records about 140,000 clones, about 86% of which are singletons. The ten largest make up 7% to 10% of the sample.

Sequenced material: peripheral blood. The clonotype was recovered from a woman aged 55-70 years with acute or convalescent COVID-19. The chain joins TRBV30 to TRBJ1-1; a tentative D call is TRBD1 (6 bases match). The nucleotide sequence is TGTGCCTGGAGTGGGGGCCAGGGGACCACTGAAGCTTTCTTT. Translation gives CAWSGGQGTTEAFF.